This is a list of T cell receptor beta chains from one sample in a study of Graves' ophthalmopathy and Graves' hyperthyroidism. Each CDR3 protein is one row after TCRdb ran MiXCR on the multiplex PCR reads. The data contain approximately 50,000 distinct CDR3 sequences, 50% of them singletons. Sequencing used peripheral blood. The receptor source for this set is an adult man with Graves' ophthalmopathy. Both conserved end residues are part of each CDR3. The D gene is left open where the match is weak. Not every row has a clone size; where given, it reads once, few, many or a size class.

>TRBJ2-1|TRBD2|TRBV29-1|-|14
CSVETSGTYNEQFF
TGCAGCGTTGAGACTAGCGGGACTTACAATGAGCAGTTCTTC
>TRBJ1-6|TRBD1|TRBV9|-|15
CASSVSGTGDLPLHF
TGTGCCAGCAGCGTCTCCGGGACAGGGGATTTACCCCTCCACTTT
>TRBJ2-3|-|TRBV20-1|medium-sized|11
CSARDTDTQYF
TGCAGTGCTAGAGACACAGATACGCAGTATTTT
>TRBJ2-2|TRBD2|TRBV9|-|21
CASSVAPGLAGDISYTGELFF
TGTGCCAGCAGCGTAGCTCCGGGACTAGCGGGAGATATTTCGTATACCGGGGAGCTGTTTTTT
>TRBJ2-1|-|TRBV24-1|medium-sized|11
CATSLGHEQFF
TGTGCCACCAGCTTAGGTCATGAGCAGTTCTTC
>TRBJ1-6|-|TRBV7-9|-|14
CAGSPIEYNSPLHF
TGTGCCGGCAGCCCTATAGAATATAATTCACCCCTCCACTTT
>TRBJ2-7|-|TRBV6-2/TRBV6-3|-|14
CASSYGLEAYEQYF
TGTGCCAGCAGTTACGGGCTAGAGGCCTACGAGCAGTACTTC
>TRBJ2-1|TRBD2|TRBV2|few|16
CASSEGGGRVGNEQFF
TGTGCCAGCAGTGAAGGGGGCGGGAGGGTAGGCAATGAGCAGTTCTTC
>TRBJ2-2|-|TRBV29-1|-|13
CSVYGGQAGELFF
TGCAGCGTTTATGGGGGGCAGGCCGGGGAGCTGTTTTTT
>TRBJ2-1|-|TRBV13|-|14
CASSRSVGRNEQFF
TGTGCCAGCAGCCGGTCGGTCGGGCGCAATGAGCAGTTCTTC
>TRBJ2-3|TRBD2|TRBV10-3|-|17
CATGGGPTSGGRDTQYF
TGTGCCACCGGGGGGGGCCCGACTAGCGGGGGGCGAGATACGCAGTATTTT